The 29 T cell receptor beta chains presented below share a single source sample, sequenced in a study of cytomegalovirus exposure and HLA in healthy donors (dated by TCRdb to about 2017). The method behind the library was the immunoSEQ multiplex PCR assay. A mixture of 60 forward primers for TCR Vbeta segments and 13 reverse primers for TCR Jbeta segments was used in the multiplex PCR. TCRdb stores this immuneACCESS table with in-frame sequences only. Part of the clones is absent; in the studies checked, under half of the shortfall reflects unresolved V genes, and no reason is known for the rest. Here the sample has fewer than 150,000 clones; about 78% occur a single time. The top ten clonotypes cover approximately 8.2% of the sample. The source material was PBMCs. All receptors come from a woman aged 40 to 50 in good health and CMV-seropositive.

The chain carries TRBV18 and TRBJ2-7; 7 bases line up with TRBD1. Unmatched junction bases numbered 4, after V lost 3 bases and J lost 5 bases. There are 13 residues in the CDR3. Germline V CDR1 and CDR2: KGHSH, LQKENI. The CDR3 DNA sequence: TGTGCCAGCTCACCCCGACAGGGAGACGAGCAGTACTTC. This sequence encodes CASSPRQGDEQYF.

The CDR3 loop is CASSPSLGGSGYEQYF. In DNA, the CDR3 is TGCGCCAGCAGCCCTTCACTGGGCGGGTCCGGCTACGAGCAGTACTTC. The chain couples TRBV4-1 to TRBJ2-7; possibly TRBD2 for D (5 bases). The V and J ends lost 4 bases and 3 bases respectively, with 19 bases between them. Germline V gives CDR1 MGHRA, CDR2 YSYEKL. This CDR3 contains 16 residues.

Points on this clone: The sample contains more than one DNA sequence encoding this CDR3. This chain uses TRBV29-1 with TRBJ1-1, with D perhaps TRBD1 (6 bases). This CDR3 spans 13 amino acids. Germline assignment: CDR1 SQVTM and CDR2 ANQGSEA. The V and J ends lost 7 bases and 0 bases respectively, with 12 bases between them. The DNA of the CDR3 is TGCAGCGCTGGTGGACAGCTGAACACTGAAGCTTTCTTT. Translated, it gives CSAGGQLNTEAFF.

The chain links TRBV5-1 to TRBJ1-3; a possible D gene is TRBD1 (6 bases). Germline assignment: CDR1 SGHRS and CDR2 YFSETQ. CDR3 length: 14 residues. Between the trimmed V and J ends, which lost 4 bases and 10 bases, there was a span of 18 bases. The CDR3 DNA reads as TGCGCCAGCAGCCACGAAGGGGGGGTGAAGACCATATATTTT. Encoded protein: CASSHEGGVKTIYF.

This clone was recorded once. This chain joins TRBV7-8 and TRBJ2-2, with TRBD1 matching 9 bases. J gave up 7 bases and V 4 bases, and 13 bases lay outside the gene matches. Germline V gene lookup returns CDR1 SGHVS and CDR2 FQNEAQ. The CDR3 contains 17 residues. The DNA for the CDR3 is TGTGCCAGCAGCTACAGAGGGACAGGGTACGTCGGCGGGGAGCTGTTTTTT. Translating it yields CASSYRGTGYVGGELFF.

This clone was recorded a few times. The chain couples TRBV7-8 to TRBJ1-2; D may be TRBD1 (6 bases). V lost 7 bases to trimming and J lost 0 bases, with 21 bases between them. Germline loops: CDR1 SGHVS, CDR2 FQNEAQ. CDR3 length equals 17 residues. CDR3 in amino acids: CASTPGYRETANYGYTF. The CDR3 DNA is TGTGCCAGCACCCCAGGGTACAGGGAGACGGCTAACTATGGCTACACCTTC. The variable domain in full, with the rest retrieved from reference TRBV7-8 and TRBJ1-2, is GAGVSQSPRYKVAKRGQDVALRCDPISGHVSLFWYQQALGQGPEFLTYFQNEAQLDKSGLPSDRFFAERPEGSVSTLKIQRTQQEDSAVYLCASTPGYRETANYGYTFGSGTRLTVV.

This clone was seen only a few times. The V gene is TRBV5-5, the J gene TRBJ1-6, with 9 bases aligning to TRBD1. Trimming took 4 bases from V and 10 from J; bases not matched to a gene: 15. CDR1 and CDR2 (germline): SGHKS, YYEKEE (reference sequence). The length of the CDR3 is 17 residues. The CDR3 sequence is CASSGNKGQGWRSPLHF. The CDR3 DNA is TGTGCCAGCAGCGGGAATAAGGGACAGGGTTGGCGATCACCCCTCCACTTT.

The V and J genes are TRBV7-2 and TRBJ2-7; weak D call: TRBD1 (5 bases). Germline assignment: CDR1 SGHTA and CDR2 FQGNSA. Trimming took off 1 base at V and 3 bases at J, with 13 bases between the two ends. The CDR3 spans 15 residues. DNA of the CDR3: TGTGCCAGCAGCTTAGGACAGTCCAACCTCTACGAGCAGTACTTC. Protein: CASSLGQSNLYEQYF.

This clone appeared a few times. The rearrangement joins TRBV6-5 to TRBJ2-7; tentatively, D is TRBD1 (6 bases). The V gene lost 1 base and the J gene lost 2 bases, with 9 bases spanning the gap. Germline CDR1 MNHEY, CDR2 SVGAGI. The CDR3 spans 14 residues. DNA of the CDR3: TGTGCCAGCAGTTACTATGGGGGCGCCTACGAGCAGTACTTC. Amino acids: CASSYYGGAYEQYF.

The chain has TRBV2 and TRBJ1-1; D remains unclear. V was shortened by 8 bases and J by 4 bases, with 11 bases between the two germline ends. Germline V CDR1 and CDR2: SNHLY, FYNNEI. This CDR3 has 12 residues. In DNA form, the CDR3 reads TGTGCCAGCTTTGGAGGTGGCACTGAAGCTTTCTTT. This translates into CASFGGGTEAFF.

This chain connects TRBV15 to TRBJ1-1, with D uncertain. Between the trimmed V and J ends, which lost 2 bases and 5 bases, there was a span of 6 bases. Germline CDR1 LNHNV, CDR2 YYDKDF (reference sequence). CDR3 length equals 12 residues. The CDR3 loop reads CATSRTRTEAFF. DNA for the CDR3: TGTGCCACCAGCAGAACGCGGACTGAAGCTTTCTTT.

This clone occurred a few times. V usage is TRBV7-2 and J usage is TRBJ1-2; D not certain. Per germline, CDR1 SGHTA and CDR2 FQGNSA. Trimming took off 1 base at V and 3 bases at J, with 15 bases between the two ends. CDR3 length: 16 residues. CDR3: CASSLGTGVGYYGYTF. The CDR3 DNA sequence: TGTGCCAGCAGCTTAGGTACCGGAGTGGGTTACTATGGCTACACCTTC.

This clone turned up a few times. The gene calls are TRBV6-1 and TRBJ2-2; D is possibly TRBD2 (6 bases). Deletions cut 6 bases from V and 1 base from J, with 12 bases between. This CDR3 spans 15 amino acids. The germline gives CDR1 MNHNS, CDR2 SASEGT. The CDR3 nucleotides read TGTGCCAGCAGGGAGGGGACGGGGAACACCGGGGAGCTGTTTTTT. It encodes CASREGTGNTGELFF.

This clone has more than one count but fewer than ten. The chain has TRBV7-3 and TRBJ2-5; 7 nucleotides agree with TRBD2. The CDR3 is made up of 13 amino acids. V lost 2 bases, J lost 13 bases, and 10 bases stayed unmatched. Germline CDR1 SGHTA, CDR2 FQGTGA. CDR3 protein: CASSLQSGEARYF. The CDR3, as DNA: TGTGCCAGCAGCTTACAAAGCGGGGAGGCCCGGTACTTC.

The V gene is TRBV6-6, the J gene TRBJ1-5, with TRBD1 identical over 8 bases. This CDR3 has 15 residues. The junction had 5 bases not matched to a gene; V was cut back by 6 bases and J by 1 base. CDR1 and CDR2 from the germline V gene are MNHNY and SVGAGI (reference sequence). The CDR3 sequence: CASRTTGGSNQPQHF. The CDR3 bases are TGTGCCAGCAGAACCACAGGGGGGAGCAATCAGCCCCAGCATTTT.

The CDR3 reads CASSVGTAYNEQFF. The CDR3 DNA is TGTGCCAGCAGCGTAGGTACGGCCTACAATGAGCAGTTCTTC. The chain uses TRBV9 and TRBJ2-1; unclear D gene. The CDR3 extends over 14 amino acids. Per the germline V gene, CDR1 is SGDLS and CDR2 is YYNGEE. Trimming left V 0 bases short and J 2 bases short, with 6 bases between.

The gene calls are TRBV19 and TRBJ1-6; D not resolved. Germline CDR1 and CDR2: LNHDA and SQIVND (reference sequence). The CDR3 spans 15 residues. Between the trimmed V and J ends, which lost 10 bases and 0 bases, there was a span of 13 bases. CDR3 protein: CATKMAGSYNSPLHF. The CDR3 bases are TGTGCCACCAAGATGGCGGGCTCCTATAATTCACCCCTCCACTTT.

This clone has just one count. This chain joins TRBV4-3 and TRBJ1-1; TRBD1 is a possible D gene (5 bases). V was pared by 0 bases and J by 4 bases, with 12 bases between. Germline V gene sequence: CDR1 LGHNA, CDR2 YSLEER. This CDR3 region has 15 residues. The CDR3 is CASSQEAGLSTEAFF. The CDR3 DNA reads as TGCGCCAGCAGCCAAGAAGCAGGGCTCAGCACTGAAGCTTTCTTT.

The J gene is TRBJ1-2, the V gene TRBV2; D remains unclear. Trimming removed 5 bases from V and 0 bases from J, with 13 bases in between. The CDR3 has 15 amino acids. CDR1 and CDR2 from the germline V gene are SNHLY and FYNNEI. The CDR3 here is CASSYAELANYGYTF. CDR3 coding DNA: TGTGCCAGCAGTTACGCCGAATTAGCTAACTATGGCTACACCTTC.

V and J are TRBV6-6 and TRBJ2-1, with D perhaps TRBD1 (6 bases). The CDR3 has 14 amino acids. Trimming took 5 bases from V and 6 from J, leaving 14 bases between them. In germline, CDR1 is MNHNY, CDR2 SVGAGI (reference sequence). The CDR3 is CASSMTGGGNEQFF. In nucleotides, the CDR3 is TGTGCCAGCAGTATGACAGGTGGTGGCAATGAGCAGTTCTTC.

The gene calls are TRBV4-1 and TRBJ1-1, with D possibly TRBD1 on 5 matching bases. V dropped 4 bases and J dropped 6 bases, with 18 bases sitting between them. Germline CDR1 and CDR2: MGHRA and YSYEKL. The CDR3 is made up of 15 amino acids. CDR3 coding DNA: TGCGCCAGCAGCCCAACGATAACCGCAGGGTCTGAAGCTTTCTTT. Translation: CASSPTITAGSEAFF.

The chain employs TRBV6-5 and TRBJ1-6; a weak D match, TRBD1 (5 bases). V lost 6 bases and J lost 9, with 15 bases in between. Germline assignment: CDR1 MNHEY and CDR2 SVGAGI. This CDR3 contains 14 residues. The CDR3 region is CASRTQGLGSPLHF. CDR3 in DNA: TGTGCCAGCAGGACTCAGGGTCTCGGTTCACCCCTCCACTTT.

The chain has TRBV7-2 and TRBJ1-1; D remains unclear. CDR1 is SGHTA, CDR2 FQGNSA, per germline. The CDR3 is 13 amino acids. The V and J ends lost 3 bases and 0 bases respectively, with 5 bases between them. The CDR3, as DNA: TGTGCCAGCAGCTTTCGTATGAACACTGAAGCTTTCTTT. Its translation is CASSFRMNTEAFF.

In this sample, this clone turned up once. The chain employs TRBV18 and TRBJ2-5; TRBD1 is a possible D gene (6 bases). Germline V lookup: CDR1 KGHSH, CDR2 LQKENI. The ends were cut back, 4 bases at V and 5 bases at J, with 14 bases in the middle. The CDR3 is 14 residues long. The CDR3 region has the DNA TGTGCCAGCTCACAACGGACAGAACTGGAGACCCAGTACTTC. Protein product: CASSQRTELETQYF.

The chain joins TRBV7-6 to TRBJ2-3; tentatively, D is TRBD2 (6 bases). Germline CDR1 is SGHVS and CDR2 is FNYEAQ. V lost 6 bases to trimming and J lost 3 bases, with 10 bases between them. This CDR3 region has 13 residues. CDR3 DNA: TGTGCCAGCAGGGAGGGGACGACAGATACGCAGTATTTT. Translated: CASREGTTDTQYF.

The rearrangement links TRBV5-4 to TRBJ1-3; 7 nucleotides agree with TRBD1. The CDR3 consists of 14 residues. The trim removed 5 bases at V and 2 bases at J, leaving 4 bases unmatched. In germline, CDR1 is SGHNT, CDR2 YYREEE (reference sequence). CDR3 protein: CASSYQGAGNTIYF. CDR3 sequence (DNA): TGTGCCAGCAGTTACCAGGGGGCTGGAAACACCATATATTTT.

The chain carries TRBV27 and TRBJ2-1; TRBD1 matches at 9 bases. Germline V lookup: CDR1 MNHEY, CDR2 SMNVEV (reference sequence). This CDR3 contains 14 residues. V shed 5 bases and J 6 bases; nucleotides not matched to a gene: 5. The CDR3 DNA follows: TGTGCCAGCAGTCCATGGACAGGGGCCAATGAGCAGTTCTTC. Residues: CASSPWTGANEQFF.

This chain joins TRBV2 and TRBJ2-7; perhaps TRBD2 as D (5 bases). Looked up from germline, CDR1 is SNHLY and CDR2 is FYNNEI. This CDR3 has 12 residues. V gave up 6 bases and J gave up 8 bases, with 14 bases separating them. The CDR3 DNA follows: TGTGCCAGCAGACCTTTCGGGAAGCAGCAGTACTTC. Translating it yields CASRPFGKQQYF.

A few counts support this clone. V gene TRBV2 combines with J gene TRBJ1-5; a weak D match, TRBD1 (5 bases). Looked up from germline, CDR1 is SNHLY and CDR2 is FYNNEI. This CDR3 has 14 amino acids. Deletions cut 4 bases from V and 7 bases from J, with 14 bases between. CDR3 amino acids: CASSGITGRQPQHF. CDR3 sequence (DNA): TGTGCCAGCAGTGGGATAACAGGTCGACAGCCCCAGCATTTT.